A selection of T cell receptor beta chains follows, all from one sample in a study of T-cell reconstitution after alpha-beta-depleted transplantation in children. From the PCR reads, TCRdb called clonotypes with MiXCR, one entry per CDR3 protein. Of a few hundred thousand distinct CDR3 sequences in the sample, 9.5% to 13% are singletons; the top ten hold about 5%. The sequencing used PBMCs from the stem cell graft donor, collected from the stem cell graft. The source of these receptors is a human donor who donated a stem cell graft to a child with acute myeloid leukemia. CDR3s leave out the opening cysteine and the closing phenylalanine or tryptophan. The D gene is left open where the match is weak. Size tells how often a clone was seen (once, few, many) or the class of an expanded clone, and some rows leave it out.

>-|few|TRBV29-1|TRBJ1-5
SVTQGSSNQPQH
>-|many|TRBV11-2|TRBJ2-2
ASSLDRPLANTGELF
>-|few|TRBV12-3/TRBV12-4|TRBJ2-5
ASSAAGWETQY
>TRBD1|-|TRBV3-1|TRBJ2-2
ASSQAYRGTGELF
>-|few|TRBV6-5|TRBJ1-1
ASRLHSRAF
>TRBD1|few|TRBV20-1|TRBJ1-2
SARDIRDRALVYT
>TRBD1|few|TRBV3-1|TRBJ1-2
ASSQGGGTDYT
>-|-|TRBV12-3/TRBV12-4|TRBJ2-7
ASSSLGFYEQY
>-|-|TRBV20-1|TRBJ2-5
SARENGETQY
>-|-|TRBV9|TRBJ1-4
ASSEGPALEKLF
>TRBD2|-|TRBV2|TRBJ2-1
ANSGLAGYNEQF
>-|many|TRBV5-1|TRBJ2-5
ASSWTEQKTQY
>-|few|TRBV5-1|TRBJ1-6
ASSADRGRTNSPLH
>TRBD1|-|TRBV12-3/TRBV12-4|TRBJ1-3
ASSMTGGSGNTIY
>-|many|TRBV5-5|TRBJ2-3
ASSWRVTDTQY
>TRBD1|many|TRBV20-1|TRBJ1-5
SARPGQGYQPQH
>-|-|TRBV2|TRBJ2-7
ATRRPSYEQY
>-|-|TRBV5-1|TRBJ1-6
ASSLGLGRPLH
>-|few|TRBV7-3|TRBJ2-6
ASSPLRIPQGSSSGANVLT
>TRBD1|few|TRBV10-3|TRBJ1-5
AISDGTGIQPQH
>TRBD2|-|TRBV4-1|TRBJ2-7
ASSHQVASGAYEQY
>-|-|TRBV27|TRBJ1-1
ASSPRQDKNTEAF
>-|many|TRBV20-1|TRBJ2-3
SGRGPGLSTDTQY
>-|-|TRBV12-3/TRBV12-4|TRBJ2-7
ASSHPQY
>-|-|TRBV20-1|TRBJ2-5
SATGASQETQY
>-|-|TRBV11-2|TRBJ2-7
ASSLGGADYEQY
>-|-|TRBV20-1|TRBJ1-1
SARHGMNTEAF
>TRBD1|many|TRBV20-1|TRBJ1-5
STGQGANQPQH
>TRBD1|few|TRBV4-1|TRBJ2-7
ASSQEGFGTGIREQY
>-|many|TRBV7-2|TRBJ2-3
ASSLSQFTDTQY
>-|few|TRBV6-1|TRBJ2-2
ASSEMGPPNTGELF
>-|few|TRBV25-1|TRBJ2-2
ASSESRFDTGELF
>-|many|TRBV5-1|TRBJ2-3
ASSLSGAQSTDTQY
>TRBD1|-|TRBV10-3|TRBJ2-5
AAHGQGEETQY
>TRBD2|-|TRBV15|TRBJ2-2
ATSRDYSAGGWNTGELF
>-|few|TRBV5-1|TRBJ2-3
ASSLDLVPIGGTDTQY
>-|-|TRBV7-2|TRBJ2-3
ASSQRPRGFTDTQY
>-|-|TRBV9|TRBJ1-5
ASSNDDSNQPQH
>-|-|TRBV7-2|TRBJ2-7
ASSAGTYIYEQY
>TRBD1|few|TRBV5-6|TRBJ2-2
ASSPSPGQGWTGELF
>TRBD2|few|TRBV5-1|TRBJ2-3
ASHLERTGGFVDTQY